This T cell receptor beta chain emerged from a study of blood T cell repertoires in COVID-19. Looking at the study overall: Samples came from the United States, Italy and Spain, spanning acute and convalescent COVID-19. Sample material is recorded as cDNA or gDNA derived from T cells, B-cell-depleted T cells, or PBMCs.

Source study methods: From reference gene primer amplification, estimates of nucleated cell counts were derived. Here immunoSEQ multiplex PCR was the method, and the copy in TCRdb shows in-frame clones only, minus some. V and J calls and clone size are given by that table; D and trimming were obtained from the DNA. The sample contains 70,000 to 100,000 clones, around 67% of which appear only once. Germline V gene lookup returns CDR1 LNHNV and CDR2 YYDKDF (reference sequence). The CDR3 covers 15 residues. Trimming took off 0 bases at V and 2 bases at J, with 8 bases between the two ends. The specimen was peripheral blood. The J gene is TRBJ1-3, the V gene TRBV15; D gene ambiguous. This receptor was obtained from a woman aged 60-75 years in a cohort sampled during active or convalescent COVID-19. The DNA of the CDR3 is TGTGCCACCAGCAGAGAGTTGGCAGCTGGAAACACCATATATTTT. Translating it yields CATSRELAAGNTIYF.